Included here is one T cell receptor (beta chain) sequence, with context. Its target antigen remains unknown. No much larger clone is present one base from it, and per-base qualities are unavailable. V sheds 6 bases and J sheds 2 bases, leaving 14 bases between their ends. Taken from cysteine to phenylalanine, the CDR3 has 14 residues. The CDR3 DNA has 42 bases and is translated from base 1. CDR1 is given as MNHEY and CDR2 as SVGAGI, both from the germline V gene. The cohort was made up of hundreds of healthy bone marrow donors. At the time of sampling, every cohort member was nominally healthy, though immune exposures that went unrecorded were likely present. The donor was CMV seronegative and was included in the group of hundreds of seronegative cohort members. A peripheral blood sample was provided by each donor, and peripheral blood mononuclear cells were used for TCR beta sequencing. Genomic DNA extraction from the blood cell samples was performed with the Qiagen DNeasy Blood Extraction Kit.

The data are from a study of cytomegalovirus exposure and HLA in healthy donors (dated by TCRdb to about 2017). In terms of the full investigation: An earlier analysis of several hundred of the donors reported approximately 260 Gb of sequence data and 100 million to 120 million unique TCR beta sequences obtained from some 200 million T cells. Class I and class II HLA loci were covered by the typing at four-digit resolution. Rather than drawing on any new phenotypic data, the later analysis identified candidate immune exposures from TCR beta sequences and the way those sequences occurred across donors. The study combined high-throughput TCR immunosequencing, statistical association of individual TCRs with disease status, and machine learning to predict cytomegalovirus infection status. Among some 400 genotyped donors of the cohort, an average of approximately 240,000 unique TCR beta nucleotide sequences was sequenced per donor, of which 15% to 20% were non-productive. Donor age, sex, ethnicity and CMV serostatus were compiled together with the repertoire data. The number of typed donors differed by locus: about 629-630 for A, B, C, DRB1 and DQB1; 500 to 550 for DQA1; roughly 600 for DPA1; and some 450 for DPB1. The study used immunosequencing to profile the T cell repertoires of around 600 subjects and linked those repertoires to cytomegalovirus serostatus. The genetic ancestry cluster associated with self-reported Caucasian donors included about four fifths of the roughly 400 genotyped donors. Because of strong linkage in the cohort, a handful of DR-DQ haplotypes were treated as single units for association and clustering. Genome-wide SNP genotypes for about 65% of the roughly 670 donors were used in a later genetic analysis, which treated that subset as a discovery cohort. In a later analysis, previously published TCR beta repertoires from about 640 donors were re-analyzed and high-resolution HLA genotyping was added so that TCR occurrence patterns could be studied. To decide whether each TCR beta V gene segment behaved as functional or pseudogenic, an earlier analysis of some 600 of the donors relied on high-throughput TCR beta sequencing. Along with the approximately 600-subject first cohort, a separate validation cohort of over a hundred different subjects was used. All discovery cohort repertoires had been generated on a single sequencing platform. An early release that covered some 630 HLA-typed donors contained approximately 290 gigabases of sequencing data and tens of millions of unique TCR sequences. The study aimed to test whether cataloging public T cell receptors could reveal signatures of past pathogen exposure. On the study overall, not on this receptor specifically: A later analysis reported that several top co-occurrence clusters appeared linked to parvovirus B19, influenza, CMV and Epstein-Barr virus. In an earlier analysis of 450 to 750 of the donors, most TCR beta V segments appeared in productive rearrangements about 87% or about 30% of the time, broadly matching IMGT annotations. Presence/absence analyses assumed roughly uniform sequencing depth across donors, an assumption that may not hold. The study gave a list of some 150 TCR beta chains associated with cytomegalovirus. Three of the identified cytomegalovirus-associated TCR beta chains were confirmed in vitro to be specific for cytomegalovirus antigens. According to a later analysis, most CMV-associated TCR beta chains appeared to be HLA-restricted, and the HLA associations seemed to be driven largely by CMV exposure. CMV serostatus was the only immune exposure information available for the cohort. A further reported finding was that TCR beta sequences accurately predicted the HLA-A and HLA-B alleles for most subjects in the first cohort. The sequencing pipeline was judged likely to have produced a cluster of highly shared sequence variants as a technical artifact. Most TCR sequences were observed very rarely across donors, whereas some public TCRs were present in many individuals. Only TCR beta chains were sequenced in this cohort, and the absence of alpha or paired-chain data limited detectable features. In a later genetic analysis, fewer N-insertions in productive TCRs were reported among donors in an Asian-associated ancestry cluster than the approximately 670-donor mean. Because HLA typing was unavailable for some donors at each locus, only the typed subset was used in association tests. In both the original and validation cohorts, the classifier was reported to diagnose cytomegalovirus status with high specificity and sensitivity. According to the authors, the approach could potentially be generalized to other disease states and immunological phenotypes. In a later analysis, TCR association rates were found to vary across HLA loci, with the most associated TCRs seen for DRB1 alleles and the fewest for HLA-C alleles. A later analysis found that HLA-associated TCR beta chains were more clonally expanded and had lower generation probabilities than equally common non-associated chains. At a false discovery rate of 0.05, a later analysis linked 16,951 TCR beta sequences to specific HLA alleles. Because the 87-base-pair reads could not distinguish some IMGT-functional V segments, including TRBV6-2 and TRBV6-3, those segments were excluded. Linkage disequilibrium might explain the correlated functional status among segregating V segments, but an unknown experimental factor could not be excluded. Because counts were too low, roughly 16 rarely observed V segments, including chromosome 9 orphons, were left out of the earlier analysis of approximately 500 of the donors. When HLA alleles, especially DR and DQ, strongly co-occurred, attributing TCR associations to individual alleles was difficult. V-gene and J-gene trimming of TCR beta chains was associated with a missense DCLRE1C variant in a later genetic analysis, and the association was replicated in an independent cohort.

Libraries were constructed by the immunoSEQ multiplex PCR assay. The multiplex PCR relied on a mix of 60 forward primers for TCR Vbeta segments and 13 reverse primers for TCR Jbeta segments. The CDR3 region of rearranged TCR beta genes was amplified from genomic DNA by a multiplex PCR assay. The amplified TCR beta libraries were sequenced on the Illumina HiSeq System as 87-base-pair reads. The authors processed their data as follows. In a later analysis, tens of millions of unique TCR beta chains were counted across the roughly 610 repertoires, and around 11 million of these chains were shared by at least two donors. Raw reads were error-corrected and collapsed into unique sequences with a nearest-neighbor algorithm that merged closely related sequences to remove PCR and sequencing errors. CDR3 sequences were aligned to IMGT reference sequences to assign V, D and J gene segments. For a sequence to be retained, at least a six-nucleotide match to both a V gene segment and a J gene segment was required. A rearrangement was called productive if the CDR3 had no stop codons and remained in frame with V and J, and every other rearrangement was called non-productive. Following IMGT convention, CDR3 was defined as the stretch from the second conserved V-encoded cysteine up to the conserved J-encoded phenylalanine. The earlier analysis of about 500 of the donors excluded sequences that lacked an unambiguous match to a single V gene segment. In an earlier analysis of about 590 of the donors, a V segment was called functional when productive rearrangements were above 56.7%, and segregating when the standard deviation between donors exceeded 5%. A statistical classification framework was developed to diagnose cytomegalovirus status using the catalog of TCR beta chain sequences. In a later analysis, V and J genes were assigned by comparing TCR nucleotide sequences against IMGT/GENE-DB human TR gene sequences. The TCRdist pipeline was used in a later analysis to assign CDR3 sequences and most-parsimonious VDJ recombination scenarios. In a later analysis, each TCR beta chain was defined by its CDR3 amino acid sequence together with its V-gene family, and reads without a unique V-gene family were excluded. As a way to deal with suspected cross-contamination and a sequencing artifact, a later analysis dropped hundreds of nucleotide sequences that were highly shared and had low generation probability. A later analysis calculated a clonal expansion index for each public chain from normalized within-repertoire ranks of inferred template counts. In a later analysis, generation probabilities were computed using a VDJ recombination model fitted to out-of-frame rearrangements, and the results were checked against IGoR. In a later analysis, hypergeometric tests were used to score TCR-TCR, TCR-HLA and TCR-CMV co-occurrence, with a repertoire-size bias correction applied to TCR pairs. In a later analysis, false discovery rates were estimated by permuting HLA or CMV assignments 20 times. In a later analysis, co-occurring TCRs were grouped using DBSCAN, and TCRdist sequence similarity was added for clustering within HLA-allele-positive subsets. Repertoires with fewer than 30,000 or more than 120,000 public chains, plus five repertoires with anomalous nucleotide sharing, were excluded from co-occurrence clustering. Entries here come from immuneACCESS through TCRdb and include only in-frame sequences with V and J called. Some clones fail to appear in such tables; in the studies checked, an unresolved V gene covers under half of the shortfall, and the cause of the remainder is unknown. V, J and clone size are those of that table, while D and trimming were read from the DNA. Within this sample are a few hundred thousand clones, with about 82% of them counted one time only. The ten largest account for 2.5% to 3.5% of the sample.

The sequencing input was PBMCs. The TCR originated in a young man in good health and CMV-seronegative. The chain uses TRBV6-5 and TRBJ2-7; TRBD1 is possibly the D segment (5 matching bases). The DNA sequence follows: TGTGCCAGCAGCGCTCAGGGATGGCCCTACGAGCAGTACTTC. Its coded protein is CASSAQGWPYEQYF.